A single sample gave rise to the 26 T cell receptor beta chains below, sequenced in a study of naive and memory T cell subsets. Two oligonucleotides, mixed equimolar, formed the beta constant-region primer covering TRBC1 and TRBC2. Nested alpha and beta constant-region primers with the SP2 primer drove four PCR rounds on ligated cDNA. Using its own MiXCR run on the UMI-ligation and nested PCR reads, TCRdb lists one record per CDR3 protein. The table shows 4,000 to 5,000 distinct CDR3 sequences, with roughly 5.6% occurring only once. Specimen: effector memory CD8+ T cells from blood. Subset denoted: effector memory, CD45RA- CD27-. The receptor set was obtained from a human donor in good health.

This clonotype is large (0.1 to 1%) by share. This sequence joins TRBV11-2 and TRBJ2-4; 7 bases match TRBD1. The CDR3 loop spans 15 amino acids. CDR1 is SGHAT and CDR2 is FQNNGV in the germline V gene. V shed 5 bases, J shed 8 bases, and the junction held 12 bases outside the gene matches. The CDR3 spells CASSPNRGDVDIQYF. CDR3 in DNA: TGTGCCAGCAGCCCGAACAGGGGAGACGTCGACATTCAGTACTTC.

This clonotype occurred many times. This rearrangement joins TRBV28 to TRBJ2-3; 8 bases line up with TRBD1. Trimming removed 7 bases from V and 2 bases from J; junction bases left unmatched: 17. Germline values: CDR1 MDHEN, CDR2 SYDVKM. The CDR3 totals 18 residues. Written as DNA, the CDR3 is TGTGCCAGCATTAGAGGACAGGGCTTATTAGTCTCCACAGATACGCAGTATTTT. The encoded protein is CASIRGQGLLVSTDTQYF.

This clonotype is medium-sized in the sample. The J gene is TRBJ2-1, the V gene TRBV10-2, with a tentative D call TRBD2 (5 bases). The V end was cut by 2 bases, the J end by 7 bases, with 6 bases between. The CDR3 sequence is 12 residues long. Germline CDR1 reads WSHSY; CDR2 reads SAAADI. The CDR3 region is CASSEPGNEQFF. The CDR3 DNA reads as TGCGCCAGCAGTGAGCCGGGGAATGAGCAGTTCTTC.

This clonotype was observed a few times. The chain combines TRBV7-8 with TRBJ2-7, with D possibly TRBD1 on 6 matching bases. The V and J ends lost 5 bases and 4 bases respectively, with 12 bases between them. Germline V gene data show CDR1 as SGHVS and CDR2 as FQNEAQ. The length of the CDR3 is 13 residues. In DNA form, the CDR3 reads TGTGCCAGCAGCGTGGGACAATCTTACGAGCAGTACTTC. Its translation: CASSVGQSYEQYF.

This clonotype came up many times. The V call is TRBV6-2 or TRBV6-3, the J call TRBJ2-1, with D maybe TRBD1 (6 bases). The V gene's germline CDR1 is MNHEY and CDR2 SVGEGT. V was pared by 0 bases and J by 8 bases, with 29 bases between. There are 20 residues in the CDR3. In DNA, the CDR3 is TGTGCCAGCAGTTACTCGATCCAAGCACAGGGTGGAATCGATCGAGATGAGCAGTTCTTC. Translating gives CASSYSIQAQGGIDRDEQFF.

This clonotype is judged large. The V and J genes are TRBV6-5 and TRBJ2-2, with 7 bases identical to TRBD2. Germline loops: CDR1 MNHEY, CDR2 SVGAGI. This CDR3 comprises 16 residues. The V and J ends lost 0 bases and 7 bases, in that order; junction bases with no gene match: 8. CDR3 bases: TGTGCCAGCAGTTACTCGAGTGGCGGGAGTTACGGGGAGCTGTTTTTT. Translation: CASSYSSGGSYGELFF.

Ten or more counts support this clonotype. CDR3 in DNA: TGTGCCAGCAGCTCCGGACAGGGGGGGCTGATCGCTTTCTTT. This translates into CASSSGQGGLIAFF. This sequence joins TRBV11-2 and TRBJ1-1; 10 nucleotides line up with TRBD1. There are 14 residues in the CDR3. V lost 4 bases, J lost 11 bases, and 10 bases stayed unmatched. Germline lookup yields CDR1 SGHAT and CDR2 FQNNGV.

This clonotype was detected many times. The rearrangement uses TRBV7-9 and TRBJ2-1; 14 bases are a match to TRBD2. There are 16 residues in the CDR3. J lost 6 bases, V lost 1 base, and 2 bases had no gene match. Germline V gene lookup returns CDR1 SEHNR and CDR2 FQNEAQ (reference sequence). The CDR3 DNA is TGTGCCAGCAGCTTAGGACTAGCGGGAGGGCGCAATGAGCAGTTCTTC. The encoded protein is CASSLGLAGGRNEQFF.

This chain connects TRBV6-5 to TRBJ2-7, with a possible D match to TRBD2 (5 bases). The CDR3 loop spans 16 amino acids. Germline V gene lookup returns CDR1 MNHEY and CDR2 SVGAGI. V lost 0 bases and J lost 5, with 17 bases in between. The chain's CDR3 is CASSYSRQAGIDEQYF. Written as DNA, the CDR3 is TGTGCCAGCAGTTACTCTCGGCAGGCGGGTATTGACGAGCAGTACTTC.

This clonotype is labeled medium-sized. The J gene is TRBJ1-4, the V gene TRBV4-3; 7 bases map to TRBD1. V was pared by 0 bases and J by 6 bases, with 7 bases of the junction left unmatched. CDR1 and CDR2 (germline): LGHNA, YSLEER. The CDR3 is 16 amino acids. The CDR3 here is CASSQDGGQRYEKLFF. CDR3 nucleotides: TGCGCCAGCAGCCAAGACGGGGGACAGAGATATGAAAAACTGTTTTTT.

This clonotype has at least ten counts. The V and J genes are TRBV12-3 or TRBV12-4 and TRBJ2-1; 9 bases agree with TRBD2. This CDR3 comprises 17 residues. Trimming removed 7 bases from V and 4 bases from J; junction bases left unmatched: 14. This chain's CDR3 is CASTLSFAGGPYNEQFF. As DNA, the CDR3 is TGTGCCAGCACCTTATCCTTCGCGGGAGGGCCATACAATGAGCAGTTCTTC.

This clonotype is judged medium-sized (0.01 to 0.1%). This chain joins TRBV2 and TRBJ1-5; D is possibly TRBD1 (6 bases). Trimming stripped 3 bases from V and 3 bases from J, with 15 bases between. Germline V gene data show CDR1 as SNHLY and CDR2 as FYNNEI. The CDR3 totals 16 residues. The CDR3 loop is CASSESGTIFNQPQHF. CDR3 coding DNA: TGTGCCAGCAGTGAGTCAGGGACAATCTTCAATCAGCCCCAGCATTTT.

Concerning this clonotype: Mismatch with germline at one junction end may stem from a read error. The CDR3 nucleotides are TGTGCCAGCAGTGACAGGGAAAAAGATAAGCAGTATTTT. Protein sequence: CASSDREKDKQYF. The chain joins TRBV6-4 to TRBJ2-3; D gene unclear. The CDR3 covers 13 residues. Germline CDR1 is MRHNA and CDR2 is SNTAGT.

By its share, this clonotype is medium-sized. This rearrangement joins TRBV28 to TRBJ1-5; D might be TRBD1 (5 bases). V was shortened by 6 bases and J by 5 bases, with 11 bases between the two germline ends. CDR1 MDHEN and CDR2 SYDVKM come from the germline V gene. CDR3 size: 13 residues. The CDR3 here is CASRAGLDQPQHF. In DNA form, the CDR3 reads TGTGCCAGCAGGGCAGGGTTGGATCAGCCCCAGCATTTT.

This clonotype is labeled large. The chain combines TRBV3-1 with TRBJ2-5; D unresolved. V lost 6 bases, J lost 3 bases, and 11 bases lay in between. The CDR3 consists of 13 residues. The germline gives CDR1 LGHDT, CDR2 YNNKEL (reference sequence). The CDR3 spells CASRRPEKETQYF. CDR3 nucleotide sequence: TGTGCCAGCAGGAGGCCGGAAAAAGAGACCCAGTACTTC.

This clonotype was counted ten times or more. This chain joins TRBV6-5 and TRBJ2-7; maybe TRBD1 (5 bases). Germline loops: CDR1 MNHEY, CDR2 SVGAGI. The V end was cut by 5 bases, the J end by 3 bases, with 17 bases between. The CDR3 sequence is 15 residues long. This CDR3 is CASSPTEPRVYEQYF. The CDR3 bases are TGTGCCAGCAGTCCGACGGAGCCCAGGGTCTACGAGCAGTACTTC.

The sample holds many counts of this clonotype. This sequence joins TRBV13 and TRBJ2-1; the D gene is possibly TRBD2 (5 bases). CDR1 is PRHDT, CDR2 FYEKMQ, per germline (reference sequence). V was shortened by 2 bases and J by 3 bases, with 11 bases between the two germline ends. The CDR3 extends over 15 amino acids. The CDR3: CASSLKREYYNEQFF. For the CDR3, the DNA is TGTGCCAGCAGCTTAAAGAGGGAGTACTACAATGAGCAGTTCTTC.

The genes are TRBV12-3 or TRBV12-4 and TRBJ2-7; 9 bases align to TRBD1. V was clipped by 6 bases and J by 3 bases; unmatched bases: 6. The CDR3 contains 14 residues. CDR3 bases: TGTGCCAGCAGCCTCGGGACAGGGATCTACGAGCAGTACTTC. This encodes CASSLGTGIYEQYF.

This clonotype occurred many times. This chain connects TRBV5-5 to TRBJ2-7, with D possibly called TRBD1 or TRBD2 (5 bases each). The CDR3 runs 17 residues. Germline V CDR1 and CDR2: SGHKS, YYEKEE (reference sequence). V was cut by 0 bases and J by 2 bases, with 18 bases left in between. The chain's CDR3 is CASSLGPGSDSTYEQYF. The CDR3 DNA follows: TGTGCCAGCAGCTTGGGCCCGGGTAGCGACAGCACCTACGAGCAGTACTTC. Complete variable domain (other parts from reference TRBV5-5 and TRBJ2-7): DAGVTQSPTHLIKTRGQQVTLRCSPISGHKSVSWYQQVLGQGPQFIFQYYEKEERGRGNFPDRFSARQFPNYSSELNVNALLLGDSALYLCASSLGPGSDSTYEQYFGPGTRLTVT.

The chain employs TRBV18 and TRBJ2-1; TRBD2 matches at 8 bases. The CDR3 length is 18 residues. The V gene's germline CDR1 is KGHSH and CDR2 LQKENI. Trimming took 2 bases from V and 2 from J; bases not matched to a gene: 11. In DNA, the CDR3 is TGTGCCAGCTCACCAGGCGCCTTCGGGCGGGAGGCCTACAATGAGCAGTTCTTC. Encoded protein: CASSPGAFGREAYNEQFF. Complete variable domain (other parts from reference TRBV18 and TRBJ2-1): NAGVMQNPRHLVRRRGQEARLRCSPMKGHSHVYWYRQLPEEGLKFMVYLQKENIIDESGMPKERFSAEFPKEGPSILRIQQVVRGDSAAYFCASSPGAFGREAYNEQFFGPGTRLTVL.

Many counts were recorded for this clonotype. The chain links TRBV28 to TRBJ1-5; 9 nucleotides line up with TRBD1. After removal of 2 bases from V and 7 bases from J, the junction contained 6 bases not matched to a gene. Germline CDR1 reads MDHEN; CDR2 reads SYDVKM. The CDR3 extends over 15 amino acids. The CDR3 spells CASSLGDRVAQPQHF. The CDR3, as DNA: TGTGCCAGCAGTTTAGGGGACAGGGTAGCGCAGCCCCAGCATTTT.

This clonotype was seen repeatedly, ten times or more. The V call is TRBV20-1, the J call TRBJ2-7; unclear D gene. The V and J ends lost 1 base and 3 bases respectively, with 10 bases between them. This CDR3 is 13 amino acids long. Per the germline V gene, CDR1 is DFQATT and CDR2 is SNEGSKA (reference sequence). CDR3 coding DNA: TGCAGTGCTAGAGTGGGATCCTTCTACGAGCAGTACTTC. As protein: CSARVGSFYEQYF.

This clonotype came up many times. The CDR3 loop is CASSQKPRGSYNEQFF. The CDR3 bases are TGCGCCAGCAGCCAGAAACCAAGGGGCTCCTACAATGAGCAGTTCTTC. This rearrangement joins TRBV4-1 to TRBJ2-1, with D possibly being TRBD1 (5 bases). Per germline, CDR1 MGHRA and CDR2 YSYEKL. Trimming shortened V by 3 bases and J by 0 bases, and 12 bases separated the two germline ends. The CDR3 runs to 16 residues.

This clonotype was seen more than once but under ten times. The J gene is TRBJ2-7, the V gene TRBV6-1; 10 bases fit TRBD1. The CDR3 contains 15 residues. Looked up from germline, CDR1 is MNHNS and CDR2 is SASEGT. J gave up 0 bases and V 2 bases, and 1 base lay outside the gene matches. CDR3 protein: CASSEWTGGSYEQYF. The CDR3 nucleotides are TGTGCCAGCAGTGAATGGACAGGGGGCTCCTACGAGCAGTACTTC.

This clonotype was observed many times. J is TRBJ2-7 and V is TRBV20-1; D is undetermined. The germline V and J ends were trimmed by 7 bases and 4 bases, with 11 bases remaining between them. The CDR3 sequence is 11 residues long. The germline gives CDR1 DFQATT, CDR2 SNEGSKA (reference sequence). CDR3 region: CSVLGGYEQYF. In DNA, the CDR3 is TGCAGTGTTCTTGGCGGTTACGAGCAGTACTTC.

This clonotype was seen at least ten times. This chain uses TRBV5-6 with TRBJ1-1; possible D gene TRBD1, 6 bases. This CDR3 comprises 14 residues. From germline, CDR1 is SGHDT and CDR2 YYEEEE. Trimming left V 5 bases short and J 5 bases short, with 16 bases between. The CDR3 nucleotides read TGTGCCAGCAGGCTGGGGGCCCTTAAGACTGAAGCTTTCTTT. The encoded protein is CASRLGALKTEAFF.